Listed here is a single TCR beta chain. Its antigen remains unknown. The treatment is: about 20 received Ad26.COV2.S at low or high dose, single or two shots; roughly 5 received placebo; per-sample allocation not given. Sampling was done on day 63 after the first vaccine or placebo injection. This sample is drawn from a study of Ad26.COV2.S vaccination and SARS-CoV-2 variants. Findings and limits, study-wide: People given the vaccine had a wider spike-specific TCR breadth than placebo recipients did.

V dropped 7 bases and J dropped 1 base, with 10 bases sitting between them. This CDR3 spans 13 amino acids. Germline CDR1 and CDR2: MNHEY and SVGAGI. TCRdb's copy holds only in-frame clones and misses some; the assay was immunoSEQ multiplex PCR. The sample yields fewer than 400,000 clones, about 82% seen once. This TCR came from a person between 18 and 65 years old who received the Ad26.COV2.S COVID-19 vaccine or a placebo. V usage is TRBV6-5 and J usage is TRBJ1-1; perhaps TRBD1 as D (5 bases). The source was peripheral blood, collected in a trial of Ad26.COV2.S vaccine versus placebo. The DNA for the CDR3 is TGTGCCAGCACCCTCACAGGGAACACTGAAGCTTTCTTT. As protein: CASTLTGNTEAFF.